These T cell receptor beta chains were read from a single sample in a study of blood T cell repertoires in COVID-19. Data came from immunoSEQ multiplex PCR; TCRdb stores just in-frame clones and leaves some out. Of fewer than 350,000 clones detected, more than 80% appear once; the ten largest clones hold over 3.5%. The sequenced material came from PBMCs or T cells enriched from blood (not recorded which). These receptors were collected from a woman in her thirties with acute COVID-19. The CDR3 runs from the conserved cysteine through the conserved F or W. The order of the fields is J gene, V gene, clone size, D gene, CDR3 protein, CDR3 DNA. A D gene is named only where the DNA matches it firmly. Size values are once, few and many counts, or a class for expanded clones, and some rows have none.

TRBJ2-2 TRBV9 NA TRBD2 CASSGSSGSGTGELFF TGTGCCAGCAGCGGATCTAGCGGGAGCGGGACCGGGGAGCTGTTTTTT
TRBJ2-7 TRBV10-3 NA NA CAISELALAYEQYF TGTGCCATCAGTGAGCTAGCGCTTGCCTACGAGCAGTACTTC
TRBJ2-2 TRBV7-6 NA TRBD2 CASSILGLADTNTGELFF TGTGCCAGCAGCATACTGGGACTAGCAGACACGAACACCGGGGAGCTGTTTTTT
TRBJ2-2 TRBV19 NA TRBD2 CASSPGLAGGHFTGELFF TGTGCCAGTAGCCCGGGACTAGCGGGAGGCCACTTCACCGGGGAGCTGTTTTTT
TRBJ2-3 TRBV4-2 NA TRBD2 CASSQTSGRADTQYF TGTGCCAGCAGCCAGACTAGCGGGAGAGCAGATACGCAGTATTTT
TRBJ2-3 TRBV2 NA NA CASLGATLSTDTQYF TGTGCCAGCTTGGGGGCGACACTAAGCACAGATACGCAGTATTTT
TRBJ2-2 TRBV11-3 NA NA CASSIDSTGELFF TGTGCCAGCAGCATCGACAGCACCGGGGAGCTGTTTTTT
TRBJ2-3 TRBV2 NA NA CASQMGRASTDTQYF TGTGCCAGTCAGATGGGCAGGGCCAGCACAGATACGCAGTATTTT
TRBJ2-1 TRBV2 NA TRBD2 CASRVSGSSYNEQFF TGTGCCAGCAGGGTTAGCGGGAGCTCCTACAATGAGCAGTTCTTC
TRBJ1-5 TRBV29-1 NA NA CSVTHGLGDGEAQHF TGCAGCGTCACTCACGGGCTAGGGGATGGAGAAGCCCAGCATTTT
TRBJ1-1 TRBV7-8 NA NA CASSLNRDTEAFF TGTGCCAGCAGCCTGAACCGGGACACTGAAGCTTTCTTT
TRBJ1-1 TRBV13 NA NA CASSRRGGTEAFF TGTGCCAGCAGCCGCAGGGGTGGTACTGAAGCTTTCTTT
TRBJ2-7 TRBV28 once TRBD1 CASSPPGTGLNEQYF TGTGCCAGCAGTCCTCCCGGGACAGGGCTCAACGAGCAGTACTTC
TRBJ1-4 TRBV28 once NA CASTPVSRNEKLFF TGTGCCAGCACCCCGGTGTCAAGAAATGAAAAACTGTTTTTT
TRBJ1-1 TRBV7-9 NA NA CATRKQPGNTEAFF TGTGCCACCCGAAAGCAACCTGGGAACACTGAAGCTTTCTTT
TRBJ1-5 TRBV19 NA TRBD1 CASSIGWTGFQPQHF TGTGCCAGTAGTATAGGGTGGACAGGGTTTCAGCCCCAGCATTTT
TRBJ2-7 TRBV7-9 NA TRBD1 CASSGDRDSYEQYF TGTGCCAGCAGTGGGGACCGGGACAGTTACGAGCAGTACTTC
TRBJ1-3 TRBV5-6 NA NA CASSLSGFGNTIYF TGTGCCAGCAGCTTATCAGGGTTTGGAAACACCATATATTTT
TRBJ2-2 TRBV27 few NA CASTGAGGPPGELFF TGTGCCAGTACAGGGGCGGGAGGCCCTCCCGGGGAGCTGTTTTTT
TRBJ1-6 TRBV5-1 NA TRBD1 CASSLRTGTNSPLHF TGCGCCAGCAGCTTACGGACAGGGACGAATTCACCCCTCCACTTT
TRBJ2-2 TRBV27 NA NA CASSLYSRGISNTGELFF TGTGCCAGCAGTTTATATTCACGGGGGATCTCGAACACCGGGGAGCTGTTTTTT
TRBJ2-7 TRBV27 NA NA CASRESLGEQYF TGTGCCAGCAGGGAGAGTCTCGGCGAGCAGTACTTC
TRBJ2-1 TRBV24-1 NA TRBD2 CATSSLGSGSMDNEQFF TGTGCCACCAGCTCCCTCGGTAGCGGGAGTATGGACAATGAGCAGTTCTTC
TRBJ2-7 TRBV4-3 few NA CASSLAGIGEQYF TGCGCCAGCAGCCTTGCGGGTATTGGAGAGCAGTACTTC
TRBJ1-5 TRBV19 NA TRBD1 CASNPRDRENQPQHF TGTGCCAGTAATCCACGGGACAGGGAGAATCAGCCCCAGCATTTT
TRBJ1-1 TRBV4-2 once NA CASSHQGQMNTEAFF TGTGCCAGCAGCCATCAAGGACAGATGAACACTGAAGCTTTCTTT
TRBJ2-1 TRBV7-3 NA TRBD2 CASSSPGTSGRNEQFF TGTGCCAGCAGCTCACCGGGGACTAGCGGGAGGAATGAGCAGTTCTTC
TRBJ2-3 TRBV7-9 NA TRBD2 CASSLLAGGADTQYF TGTGCCAGCAGCTTACTAGCGGGAGGAGCAGATACGCAGTATTTT
TRBJ2-2 TRBV2 few NA CASSEQNTGELFF TGTGCCAGCAGCGAACAGAACACCGGGGAGCTGTTTTTT
TRBJ2-7 TRBV5-4 few NA CASSPLGGNSYEQYF TGTGCCAGCAGCCCCCTCGGCGGGAACTCCTACGAGCAGTACTTC
TRBJ2-2 TRBV11-2 NA NA CASSPGTQSTGELFF TGTGCCAGCAGTCCCGGGACACAGTCCACCGGGGAGCTGTTTTTT
TRBJ2-1 TRBV6-5 NA TRBD2 CASRGLAGAYNEQFF TGTGCCAGCAGGGGACTAGCGGGAGCCTACAATGAGCAGTTCTTC
TRBJ2-6 TRBV4-1 NA TRBD2 CASSRTSGSGANVLTF TGCGCCAGCAGCCGGACTAGCGGGAGTGGGGCCAACGTCCTGACTTTC
TRBJ2-6 TRBV5-4 NA NA CAKPRWIRGPGANVLTF TGTGCCAAGCCCCGGTGGATTCGCGGCCCTGGGGCCAACGTCCTGACTTTC
TRBJ2-1 TRBV11-1 once NA CASSIVSAREQFF TGTGCCAGCAGCATTGTTTCGGCTAGGGAGCAGTTCTTC
TRBJ2-2 TRBV7-3 NA NA CASSLFEATNTGELFF TGTGCCAGCAGCTTATTTGAGGCCACGAACACCGGGGAGCTGTTTTTT
TRBJ1-3 TRBV28 NA NA CASSLYAEASSGNTIYF TGTGCCAGCAGTTTATATGCGGAGGCGAGCTCTGGAAACACCATATATTTT
TRBJ2-1 TRBV6-4 NA NA CASSVEQGSYNEQFF TGTGCCAGCAGTGTCGAACAGGGATCCTACAATGAGCAGTTCTTC
TRBJ2-3 TRBV19 once TRBD2 CASSTTSGRARDTQYF TGTGCCAGTAGTACGACTAGCGGGAGGGCCAGAGATACGCAGTATTTT
TRBJ2-4 TRBV28 NA NA CASSLYGTLAKNIQYF TGTGCCAGCAGTTTATATGGGACACTAGCCAAAAACATTCAGTACTTC
TRBJ2-5 TRBV18 NA TRBD2 CASSLYTPTSGFQETQYF TGTGCCAGCTCTCTCTACACCCCGACTAGCGGTTTTCAAGAGACCCAGTACTTC
TRBJ1-1 TRBV3-1/TRBV3-2 NA NA CASKDTGPEAFF TGTGCCAGCAAGGACACAGGGCCTGAAGCTTTCTTT
TRBJ2-7 TRBV7-2 NA TRBD2 CASSLDPGTSMYEQYF TGTGCCAGCAGCTTAGACCCCGGGACTAGCATGTACGAGCAGTACTTC
TRBJ2-2 TRBV27 NA TRBD2 CASSPPSGSTTGELFF TGTGCCAGCAGTCCTCCTAGCGGGAGTACCACCGGGGAGCTGTTTTTT
TRBJ2-7 TRBV5-1 NA NA CASRTPGLGEQYF TGCGCCAGCAGAACCCCGGGGTTGGGCGAGCAGTACTTC
TRBJ2-5 TRBV5-1 once TRBD1 CASSSSQGAVETQYF TGCGCCAGCAGCTCTTCCCAGGGGGCCGTCGAGACCCAGTACTTC
TRBJ1-2 TRBV12-3/TRBV12-4 NA TRBD1 CASSQTGGYGYTF TGTGCCAGCAGCCAGACAGGGGGCTATGGCTACACCTTC
TRBJ2-2 TRBV3-1/TRBV3-2 NA TRBD2 CASSPGTSGAAGELFF TGTGCCAGCAGCCCCGGGACTAGCGGGGCCGCCGGGGAGCTGTTTTTT
TRBJ1-4 TRBV10-3 NA NA CAISRAGEKLFF TGTGCCATCTCCCGGGCGGGTGAAAAACTGTTTTTT
TRBJ1-5 TRBV24-1 NA TRBD1 CATSEGQGALGNQPQHF TGTGCCACCAGTGAGGGGCAGGGGGCTCTCGGCAATCAGCCCCAGCATTTT
TRBJ2-2 TRBV2 NA NA CASPKSPGGTGELFF TGTGCCAGTCCTAAATCGCCCGGAGGGACCGGGGAGCTGTTTTTT
TRBJ1-4 TRBV28 NA NA CAARGRNEKLFF TGTGCCGCCCGGGGGAGAAATGAAAAACTGTTTTTT